This is a list of T cell receptor beta chains from one sample in a study of blood T cell repertoires in COVID-19. Using immunoSEQ multiplex PCR, the repertoire was profiled, and TCRdb retains in-frame clones only, with some absent. The sample carries about 45,000 clones, 83% recorded once. The sequenced sample was peripheral blood. These receptors came from a woman of 80 years or more with acute or convalescent COVID-19. CDR3s include the opening cysteine and the closing phenylalanine or tryptophan. D genes are given only for firm matches. Expanded clones are given a class, and other clones once, few, many or no size at all.

V: TRBV6-2/TRBV6-3
D: NA
size: NA
J: TRBJ2-5
CDR3: CASSPRGGDRETQYF
DNA: TGTGCCAGCAGTCCCCGAGGGGGTGATCGAGAGACCCAGTACTTC

V: TRBV24-1
D: NA
size: NA
J: TRBJ2-3
CDR3: CATSFGGDTQYF
DNA: TGTGCCACCAGTTTCGGGGGTGATACGCAGTATTTT

V: TRBV3-1/TRBV3-2
D: NA
size: NA
J: TRBJ1-1
CDR3: CASRPRGRTGGEAFF
DNA: TGTGCCAGCAGACCCCGGGGGAGGACCGGGGGTGAAGCTTTCTTT

V: TRBV3-1/TRBV3-2
D: TRBD1
size: NA
J: TRBJ1-1
CDR3: CASSLTDRAAEAFF
DNA: TGTGCCAGCAGCTTGACGGACAGGGCAGCTGAAGCTTTCTTT

V: TRBV19
D: NA
size: once
J: TRBJ2-3
CDR3: CATSYTSTDTQYF
DNA: TGTGCCACCTCCTATACTAGCACAGATACGCAGTATTTT

V: TRBV18
D: NA
size: NA
J: TRBJ2-5
CDR3: CASSPRRGETQYF
DNA: TGTGCCAGCTCACCGAGAAGGGGGGAGACCCAGTACTTC

V: TRBV11-2
D: NA
size: NA
J: TRBJ1-2
CDR3: CASSLDQADPRGYGYTF
DNA: TGTGCCAGCAGCTTAGATCAAGCCGACCCTAGGGGCTATGGCTACACCTTC

V: TRBV6-1
D: TRBD1
size: NA
J: TRBJ1-2
CDR3: CASSEGGGTSGYTF
DNA: TGTGCCAGCAGTGAAGGAGGGGGCACAAGCGGCTACACCTTC

V: TRBV7-9
D: TRBD1
size: NA
J: TRBJ1-5
CDR3: CASSQTGRGNQPQHF
DNA: TGTGCCAGCAGCCAGACAGGGCGCGGCAATCAGCCCCAGCATTTT

V: TRBV7-9
D: NA
size: NA
J: TRBJ1-3
CDR3: CASRQGPVTSGNTIYF
DNA: TGTGCCAGCAGACAGGGCCCAGTTACCTCTGGAAACACCATATATTTT

V: TRBV18
D: TRBD1
size: NA
J: TRBJ2-4
CDR3: CASTDPGQNSNAKNIQYF
DNA: TGTGCCAGCACCGACCCGGGACAGAATTCGAACGCCAAAAACATTCAGTACTTC

V: TRBV11-2
D: NA
size: NA
J: TRBJ1-6
CDR3: CASGYVVASYNSPLHF
DNA: TGTGCCAGCGGCTACGTCGTAGCGTCCTATAATTCACCCCTCCACTTT

V: TRBV18
D: NA
size: NA
J: TRBJ2-5
CDR3: CASSPLGEAETQYF
DNA: TGTGCCAGCTCACCATTGGGGGAGGCAGAGACCCAGTACTTC

V: TRBV27
D: NA
size: NA
J: TRBJ2-1
CDR3: CASSRGGYLYNEQFF
DNA: TGTGCCAGCAGTAGGGGGGGCTATCTTTACAATGAGCAGTTCTTC

V: TRBV6-1
D: TRBD2
size: NA
J: TRBJ2-7
CDR3: CASSEGPGSGGTYEQYF
DNA: TGTGCCAGCAGTGAAGGCCCCGGGAGCGGGGGGACCTACGAGCAGTACTTC

V: TRBV5-5
D: NA
size: NA
J: TRBJ1-3
CDR3: CASSFGSGGGNTIYF
DNA: TGTGCCAGCAGCTTCGGCTCTGGAGGCGGAAACACCATATATTTT

V: TRBV19
D: TRBD1
size: few
J: TRBJ1-1
CDR3: CASSFTDRTRGEAFF
DNA: TGTGCCAGTAGTTTCACGGACAGGACCCGGGGTGAAGCTTTCTTT

V: TRBV21-1
D: NA
size: NA
J: TRBJ1-2
CDR3: CARMGSPF
DNA: TGTGCCAGGATGGGCTCCCCCTTC

V: TRBV5-1
D: TRBD1
size: few
J: TRBJ1-2
CDR3: CASSLTGENGYTF
DNA: TGCGCCAGCAGCTTGACAGGGGAAAATGGCTACACCTTC

V: TRBV7-9
D: NA
size: NA
J: TRBJ1-2
CDR3: CASSPGHEILIYGYTF
DNA: TGTGCCAGCAGCCCAGGACACGAAATCCTCATTTATGGCTACACCTTC

V: TRBV6-5
D: NA
size: NA
J: TRBJ1-5
CDR3: CASSSRGLSNQPQHF
DNA: TGTGCCAGCAGTTCGCGGGGCCTTAGCAATCAGCCCCAGCATTTT

V: TRBV14
D: NA
size: NA
J: TRBJ2-7
CDR3: CASSQGRGGPYEQYF
DNA: TGTGCCAGCAGCCAAGGAAGGGGCGGCCCCTACGAGCAGTACTTC

V: TRBV7-6
D: TRBD2
size: NA
J: TRBJ2-1
CDR3: CASSLARASGRDNEQFF
DNA: TGTGCCAGCAGCTTAGCGCGGGCTAGCGGGCGGGACAATGAGCAGTTCTTC

V: TRBV27
D: NA
size: NA
J: TRBJ1-1
CDR3: CASSLSLADSNTEAFF
DNA: TGTGCCAGCAGTTTATCGTTGGCGGACTCGAACACTGAAGCTTTCTTT

V: TRBV18
D: TRBD2
size: NA
J: TRBJ2-5
CDR3: CASSLLPGLAKETQYF
DNA: TGTGCCAGCTCACTGCTTCCGGGACTAGCCAAAGAGACCCAGTACTTC

V: TRBV2
D: TRBD1
size: NA
J: TRBJ1-1
CDR3: CASTHEGAGVRTEAFF
DNA: TGTGCCAGCACCCATGAGGGGGCCGGAGTTAGGACTGAAGCTTTCTTT

V: TRBV2
D: NA
size: once
J: TRBJ1-6
CDR3: CASSPPSRGNSPLHF
DNA: TGTGCCAGCAGTCCGCCCTCCAGGGGAAATTCACCCCTCCACTTT

V: TRBV9
D: TRBD1
size: NA
J: TRBJ1-4
CDR3: CASSARQGGPNEKLFF
DNA: TGTGCCAGCAGCGCCCGACAGGGTGGGCCTAATGAAAAACTGTTTTTT

V: TRBV5-1
D: NA
size: NA
J: TRBJ2-3
CDR3: CASSLAGRGTQYF
DNA: TGCGCCAGCAGCTTGGCCGGTAGAGGTACGCAGTATTTT

V: TRBV5-5
D: NA
size: NA
J: TRBJ1-3
CDR3: CASSGGTVSGNTIYF
DNA: TGTGCCAGCAGCGGCGGGACCGTCTCTGGAAACACCATATATTTT

V: TRBV21-1
D: NA
size: NA
J: TRBJ2-5
CDR3: CASSKFPVTGGSWETQYF
DNA: TGTGCCAGCAGCAAATTCCCGGTCACAGGGGGCAGTTGGGAGACCCAGTACTTC

V: TRBV6-7
D: TRBD2
size: NA
J: TRBJ2-7
CDR3: CASSYTPTSGGDFEQYF
DNA: TGTGCCAGCAGTTACACCCCTACTAGCGGGGGCGACTTCGAGCAGTACTTC

V: TRBV15
D: NA
size: NA
J: TRBJ1-6
CDR3: CATSRDRYNSPLHF
DNA: TGTGCCACCAGCAGAGACAGATATAATTCACCCCTCCACTTT

V: TRBV4-1
D: NA
size: NA
J: TRBJ2-7
CDR3: CASSPEDAYEQYF
DNA: TGCGCCAGCAGCCCGGAGGATGCCTACGAGCAGTACTTC

V: TRBV24-1
D: NA
size: few
J: TRBJ2-3
CDR3: CATSDRGHTQYF
DNA: TGTGCCACCAGTGACAGGGGCCATACGCAGTATTTT

V: TRBV19
D: NA
size: once
J: TRBJ1-1
CDR3: CASKPSGYRMNTEAFF
DNA: TGTGCCAGTAAGCCGTCGGGGTATAGAATGAACACTGAAGCTTTCTTT

V: TRBV11-2
D: NA
size: NA
J: TRBJ2-7
CDR3: CASSSAGYEQYF
DNA: TGTGCCAGCAGCTCGGCGGGCTACGAGCAGTACTTC

V: TRBV2
D: TRBD2
size: NA
J: TRBJ2-5
CDR3: CASHGPSGGQETQYF
DNA: TGTGCCAGCCACGGACCCAGCGGGGGGCAAGAGACCCAGTACTTC

V: TRBV2
D: NA
size: NA
J: TRBJ2-7
CDR3: CASSEPGEQYF
DNA: TGTGCCAGCAGTGAACCAGGGGAGCAGTACTTC

V: TRBV12-5
D: TRBD1
size: NA
J: TRBJ1-5
CDR3: CASGSGDSRDQPQHF
DNA: TGTGCTAGTGGTTCGGGGGACAGCAGAGATCAGCCCCAGCATTTT

V: TRBV7-9
D: NA
size: NA
J: TRBJ2-1
CDR3: CASSYSQGGSYNEQFF
DNA: TGTGCCAGCAGCTACAGCCAGGGTGGCTCCTACAATGAGCAGTTCTTC

V: TRBV5-8
D: NA
size: NA
J: TRBJ1-4
CDR3: CASSPTGTRAEKLFF
DNA: TGTGCCAGCAGCCCGACCGGGACAAGAGCCGAAAAACTGTTTTTT

V: TRBV5-6
D: TRBD1
size: NA
J: TRBJ1-6
CDR3: CASSYGQGRGYNSPLHF
DNA: TGTGCCAGCAGCTACGGACAGGGCCGGGGGTATAATTCACCCCTCCACTTT

V: TRBV6-5
D: NA
size: NA
J: TRBJ1-3
CDR3: CASIKGGSGNTIYF
DNA: TGTGCCAGCATCAAAGGGGGCTCTGGAAACACCATATATTTT

V: TRBV18
D: NA
size: NA
J: TRBJ2-5
CDR3: CASSLGRGQETQYF
DNA: TGTGCCAGCTCACTCGGTCGCGGTCAAGAGACCCAGTACTTC

V: TRBV6-1
D: NA
size: NA
J: TRBJ1-2
CDR3: CASSESWQANYGYTF
DNA: TGTGCCAGCAGTGAAAGTTGGCAGGCTAACTATGGCTACACCTTC

V: TRBV6-5
D: TRBD1
size: once
J: TRBJ1-5
CDR3: CASSPSDRGGQPQHF
DNA: TGTGCCAGCAGTCCATCCGACAGGGGAGGTCAGCCCCAGCATTTT

V: TRBV7-9
D: TRBD1
size: NA
J: TRBJ1-1
CDR3: CASSLGTGRTEAFF
DNA: TGTGCCAGCAGCTTAGGGACAGGGCGGACTGAAGCTTTCTTT

V: TRBV21-1
D: NA
size: NA
J: TRBJ2-3
CDR3: CASSKGVRTSGGRQGTDTQYF
DNA: TGTGCCAGCAGCAAAGGGGTGAGGACTAGCGGGGGCCGCCAAGGAACAGATACGCAGTATTTT

V: TRBV11-3
D: TRBD1
size: NA
J: TRBJ1-1
CDR3: CASSLDEDGGQYTEAFF
DNA: TGTGCCAGCAGCTTAGATGAGGATGGGGGACAGTACACTGAAGCTTTCTTT

V: TRBV4-2
D: NA
size: NA
J: TRBJ1-4
CDR3: CASSQERRGGYEKLFF
DNA: TGTGCCAGCAGCCAAGAGCGACGGGGAGGTTATGAAAAACTGTTTTTT

V: TRBV7-2
D: TRBD2
size: NA
J: TRBJ2-5
CDR3: CASSRGASGGEETQYF
DNA: TGTGCCAGCAGCCGTGGGGCTAGCGGGGGGGAAGAGACCCAGTACTTC

V: TRBV5-1
D: NA
size: NA
J: TRBJ1-3
CDR3: CASSLRESYRAFSGNTIYF
DNA: TGCGCCAGCAGCTTGAGAGAGTCGTACAGAGCTTTCTCTGGAAACACCATATATTTT

V: TRBV6-5
D: NA
size: NA
J: TRBJ2-3
CDR3: CASSPWVGGMDTQYF
DNA: TGTGCCAGCAGTCCCTGGGTTGGGGGGATGGATACGCAGTATTTT

V: TRBV5-8
D: NA
size: NA
J: TRBJ2-1
CDR3: CASSLRGGISIVGQFF
DNA: TGTGCCAGCAGCTTGAGGGGAGGAATCTCTATAGTGGGGCAGTTCTTC